This T cell receptor (beta chain) was recovered during a study of T cells in Graves' hyperthyroidism and ophthalmopathy. Study overall: Blood was drawn when the patient was first diagnosed and still untreated. Study outcomes and limitations: Most thyroid clonotypes expanded above 0.001 were also detected in blood.

The CDR3 regions of TCR beta were amplified from RNA transcripts. The primer set for the first-round RT-PCR of the TCR CDR3 was HTBI. TCRdb re-called the multiplex PCR reads through MiXCR, storing one row per CDR3 protein. The data show more than 600,000 distinct CDR3 sequences, with about 15% seen just once and approximately 8% held by the top ten. Trimming left V 2 bases short and J 1 base short, with 17 bases between. The CDR3 contains 17 residues. This clonotype has at least ten counts. Its antigen is currently unknown. Stable Graves' hyperthyroidism meant no ophthalmopathy progression within 18 months. The patients, who ranged from 18 to 65 in age, presented with newly diagnosed hyperthyroidism lasting under 2 months.

Sequencing was done on a sample of blood. The chain carries TRBV12-3 or TRBV12-4 and TRBJ2-5; a possible D gene is TRBD1 (5 bases). The source of this sequence is a man younger than 35 with Graves' hyperthyroidism. CDR3 sequence (DNA): TGTGCCAGCAGTTTAACGTCGGGCACAAGGGGCCAAGAGACCCAGTACTTC. Encoded protein: CASSLTSGTRGQETQYF.